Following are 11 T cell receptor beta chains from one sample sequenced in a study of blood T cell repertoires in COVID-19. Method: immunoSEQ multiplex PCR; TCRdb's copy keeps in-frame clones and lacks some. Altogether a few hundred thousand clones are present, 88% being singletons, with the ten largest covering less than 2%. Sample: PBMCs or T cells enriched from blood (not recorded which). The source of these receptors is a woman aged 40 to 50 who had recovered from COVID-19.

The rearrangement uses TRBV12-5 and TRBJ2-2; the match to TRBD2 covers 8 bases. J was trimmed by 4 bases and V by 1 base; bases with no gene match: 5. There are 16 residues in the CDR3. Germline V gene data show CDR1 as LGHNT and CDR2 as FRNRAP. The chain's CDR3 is CASGLDPGGFTGELFF. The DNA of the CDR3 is TGTGCTAGTGGTTTGGACCCGGGAGGGTTCACCGGGGAGCTGTTTTTT.

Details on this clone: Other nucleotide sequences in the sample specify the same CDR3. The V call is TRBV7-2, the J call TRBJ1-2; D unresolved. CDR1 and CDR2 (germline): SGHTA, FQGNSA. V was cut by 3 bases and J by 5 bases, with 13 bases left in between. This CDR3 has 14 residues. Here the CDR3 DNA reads TGTGCCAGCAGCTTTGGTGGGCGTGGGTATGGCTACACCTTC. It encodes CASSFGGRGYGYTF.

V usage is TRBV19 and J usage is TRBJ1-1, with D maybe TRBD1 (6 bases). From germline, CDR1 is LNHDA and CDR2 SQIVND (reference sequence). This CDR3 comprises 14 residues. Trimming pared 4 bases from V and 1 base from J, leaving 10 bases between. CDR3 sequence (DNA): TGTGCCAGTAGTACCCTGACAGGGAACACTGAAGCTTTCTTT. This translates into CASSTLTGNTEAFF.

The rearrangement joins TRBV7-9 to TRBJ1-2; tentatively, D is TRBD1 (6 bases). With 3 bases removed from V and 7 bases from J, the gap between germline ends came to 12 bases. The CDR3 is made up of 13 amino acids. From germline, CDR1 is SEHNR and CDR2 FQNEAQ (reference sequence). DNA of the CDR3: TGTGCCAGCAGCTTGGTGGGGGCTGGTGGCTACACCTTC. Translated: CASSLVGAGGYTF. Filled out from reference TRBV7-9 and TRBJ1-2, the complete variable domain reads DTGVSQNPRHKITKRGQNVTFRCDPISEHNRLYWYRQTLGQGPEFLTYFQNEAQLEKSRLLSDRFSAERPKGSFSTLEIQRTEQGDSAMYLCASSLVGAGGYTFGSGTRLTVV.

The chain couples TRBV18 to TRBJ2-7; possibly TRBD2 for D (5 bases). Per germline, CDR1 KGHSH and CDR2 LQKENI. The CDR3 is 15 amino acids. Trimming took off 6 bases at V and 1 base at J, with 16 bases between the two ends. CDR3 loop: CASSLVGLRSYEQYF. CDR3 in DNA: TGTGCCAGCTCGCTAGTTGGACTGAGATCCTACGAGCAGTACTTC.

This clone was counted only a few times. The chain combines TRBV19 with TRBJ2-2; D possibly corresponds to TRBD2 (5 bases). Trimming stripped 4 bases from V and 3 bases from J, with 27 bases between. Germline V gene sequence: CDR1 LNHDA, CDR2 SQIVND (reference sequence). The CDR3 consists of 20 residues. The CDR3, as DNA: TGTGCCAGTAGTAGGGTAACTAAGGGAGTCGGGCGTGTCGACACCGGGGAGCTGTTTTTT. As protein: CASSRVTKGVGRVDTGELFF.

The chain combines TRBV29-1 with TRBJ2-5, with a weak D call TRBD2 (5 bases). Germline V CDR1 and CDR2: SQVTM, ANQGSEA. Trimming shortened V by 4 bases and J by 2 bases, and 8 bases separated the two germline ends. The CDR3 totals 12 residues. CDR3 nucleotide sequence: TGCAGCGTTGGGACGGGACAAGAGACCCAGTACTTC. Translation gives CSVGTGQETQYF.

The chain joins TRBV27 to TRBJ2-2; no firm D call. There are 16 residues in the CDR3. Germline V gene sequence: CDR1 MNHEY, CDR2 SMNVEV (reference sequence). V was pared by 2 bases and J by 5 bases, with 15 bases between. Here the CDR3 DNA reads TGTGCCAGCAGTTTAATGGCAGGAATTTTGACCGGGGAGCTGTTTTTT. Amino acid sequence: CASSLMAGILTGELFF.

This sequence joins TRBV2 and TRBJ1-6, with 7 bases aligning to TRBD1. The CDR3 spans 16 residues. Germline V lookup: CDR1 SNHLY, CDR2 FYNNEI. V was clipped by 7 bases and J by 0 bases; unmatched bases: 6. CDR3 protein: CASNRQGSSYNSPLHF. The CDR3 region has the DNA TGTGCCAGCAACCGACAGGGAAGCTCCTATAATTCACCCCTCCACTTT.

The CDR3 spells CASSLALSKGAEVFGYTF. CDR3 coding DNA: TGTGCCAGCAGCTTAGCGCTTTCGAAGGGGGCGGAAGTTTTTGGCTACACCTTC. The gene calls are TRBV7-8 and TRBJ1-2; 7 nucleotides align to TRBD1. Germline assignment: CDR1 SGHVS and CDR2 FQNEAQ. The CDR3 length is 18 residues. Unmatched junction bases numbered 17, after V lost 0 bases and J lost 7 bases.

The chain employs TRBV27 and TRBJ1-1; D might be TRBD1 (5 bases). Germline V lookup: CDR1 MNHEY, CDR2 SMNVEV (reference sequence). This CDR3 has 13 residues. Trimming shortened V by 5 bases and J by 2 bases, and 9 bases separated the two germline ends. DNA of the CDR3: TGTGCCAGCAGTGGACACCAAAACACTGAAGCTTTCTTT. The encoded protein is CASSGHQNTEAFF.